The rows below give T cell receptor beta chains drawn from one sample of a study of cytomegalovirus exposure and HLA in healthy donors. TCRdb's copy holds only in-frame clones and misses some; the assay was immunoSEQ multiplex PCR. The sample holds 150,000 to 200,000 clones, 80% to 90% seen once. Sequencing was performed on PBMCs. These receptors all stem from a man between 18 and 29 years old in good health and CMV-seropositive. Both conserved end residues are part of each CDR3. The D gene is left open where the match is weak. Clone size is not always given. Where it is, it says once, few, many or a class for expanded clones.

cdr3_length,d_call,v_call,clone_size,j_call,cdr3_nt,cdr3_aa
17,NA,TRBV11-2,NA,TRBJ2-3,TGTGCCAGCAGCTTCCACCTGGGGCCAGGGAGCACAGATACGCAGTATTTT,CASSFHLGPGSTDTQYF
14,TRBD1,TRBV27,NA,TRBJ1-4,TGTGCCAGCAGTTTGGCAGGGGGTAATGAAAAACTGTTTTTT,CASSLAGGNEKLFF
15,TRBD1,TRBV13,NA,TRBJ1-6,TGTGCCAGCAGCACAGGACAGGGTGTCGGCGCACCCCTCCACTTT,CASSTGQGVGAPLHF
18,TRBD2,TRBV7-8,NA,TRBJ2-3,TGTGCCAGCAGCTTCATAAAGCGGGGGGGCGTGAGAAAAGATACGCAGTATTTT,CASSFIKRGGVRKDTQYF
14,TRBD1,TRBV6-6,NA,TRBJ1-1,TGTGCCAGCAGTTACCCAGGGACAGACACTGAAGCTTTCTTT,CASSYPGTDTEAFF
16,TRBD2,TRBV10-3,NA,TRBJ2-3,TGTGCCATCAGTGCGTCCGTGGGGGGGTCCACAGATACGCAGTATTTT,CAISASVGGSTDTQYF
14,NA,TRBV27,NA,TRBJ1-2,TGTGCCAGCAGTTCCCTCGGGACACTCTATGGCTACACCTTC,CASSSLGTLYGYTF
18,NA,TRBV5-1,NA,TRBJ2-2,TGCGCCAGCAGTCTTAGTTCGAGCTACGGGTCGAACACCGGGGAGCTGTTTTTT,CASSLSSSYGSNTGELFF
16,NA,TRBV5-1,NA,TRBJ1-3,TGCGCCAGCAGCCTGGACGGACTAAGCTCTGGAAACACCATATATTTT,CASSLDGLSSGNTIYF
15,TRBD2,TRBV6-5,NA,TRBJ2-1,TGTGCCAGCAGTTACTTAGCGGGGGGGTACAATGAGCAGTTCTTC,CASSYLAGGYNEQFF
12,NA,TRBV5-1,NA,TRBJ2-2,TGCGCCAGCACCCAAGGGGTCGGGGAGCTGTTTTTT,CASTQGVGELFF
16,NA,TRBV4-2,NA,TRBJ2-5,TGTGCCAGCAGCCAAGAATGGAGGTTTGACCAAGAGACCCAGTACTTC,CASSQEWRFDQETQYF
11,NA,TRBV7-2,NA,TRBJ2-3,TGTGCCAGCAGCTCGAGGGGGACGCAGTATTTT,CASSSRGTQYF
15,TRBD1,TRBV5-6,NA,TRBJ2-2,TGTGCCAGCAGCTTACAGGGGGCGCGGACCGGGGAGCTGTTTTTT,CASSLQGARTGELFF
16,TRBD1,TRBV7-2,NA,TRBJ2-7,TGTGCCAGCAGCTCACCCGGGACAGGGAGGAGGTACGAGCAGTACTTC,CASSSPGTGRRYEQYF
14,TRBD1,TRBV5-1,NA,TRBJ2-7,TGCGCCAGCTCCCCGGGACAGGCGATCTACGAGCAGTACTTC,CASSPGQAIYEQYF
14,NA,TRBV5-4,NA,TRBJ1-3,TGTGCCAGCAGCAGCACAGGGACTGGAAACACCATATATTTT,CASSSTGTGNTIYF
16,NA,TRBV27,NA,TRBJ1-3,TGTGCCAGCAGTTTATCCGGGGGGGTCTCTGGAAACACCATATATTTT,CASSLSGGVSGNTIYF
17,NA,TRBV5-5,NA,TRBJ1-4,TGTGCCAGCAGCTTGTCCCCCTGGGGAGGGAATAATGAAAAACTGTTTTTT,CASSLSPWGGNNEKLFF
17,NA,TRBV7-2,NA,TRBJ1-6,TGTGCCAGCAGCTTAGCCGGGACACTGTCCTATAATTCACCCCTCCACTTT,CASSLAGTLSYNSPLHF
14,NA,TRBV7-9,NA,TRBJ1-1,TGTGCCAGCAGCTTAGTGCAGGGTGGGACTGAAGCTTTCTTT,CASSLVQGGTEAFF
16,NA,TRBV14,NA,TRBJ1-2,TGTGCCAGCAGCCAATATACGGGGGACGGAGCAGATGGCTACACCTTC,CASSQYTGDGADGYTF
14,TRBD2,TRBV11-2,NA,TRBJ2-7,TGTGCCAGCAGCTTGAGCGGGGGGCCCTACGAGCAGTACTTC,CASSLSGGPYEQYF
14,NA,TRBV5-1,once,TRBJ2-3,TGCGCCAGCAGCTTGATTAGCTTGTCAGATACGCAGTATTTT,CASSLISLSDTQYF
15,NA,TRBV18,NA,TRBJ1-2,TGTGCCAGCTCCCCGCTGGAAGGAGCTAACTATGGCTACACCTTC,CASSPLEGANYGYTF
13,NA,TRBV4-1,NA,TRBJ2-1,TGCGCCAGCAGCCAAGAATTATACAATGAGCAGTTCTTC,CASSQELYNEQFF
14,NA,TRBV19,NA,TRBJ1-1,TGTGCCAGTAGTAAGGCGGAGATGAACACTGAAGCTTTCTTT,CASSKAEMNTEAFF
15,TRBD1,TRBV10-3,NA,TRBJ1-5,TGTGCCATCAGCCAGGACAGGAGCGGCAATCAGCCCCAGCATTTT,CAISQDRSGNQPQHF